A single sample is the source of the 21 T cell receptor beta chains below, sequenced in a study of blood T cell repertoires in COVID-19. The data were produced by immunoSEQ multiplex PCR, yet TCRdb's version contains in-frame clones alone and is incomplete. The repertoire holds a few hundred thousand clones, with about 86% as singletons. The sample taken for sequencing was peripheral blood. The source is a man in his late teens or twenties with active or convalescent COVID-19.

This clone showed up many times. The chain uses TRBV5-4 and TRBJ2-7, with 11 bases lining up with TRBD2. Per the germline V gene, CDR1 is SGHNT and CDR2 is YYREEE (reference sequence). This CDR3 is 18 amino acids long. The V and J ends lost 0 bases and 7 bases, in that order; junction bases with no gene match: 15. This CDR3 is CASSLGLAGGGAAREQYF. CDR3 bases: TGTGCCAGCAGCTTGGGCCTAGCGGGAGGCGGGGCCGCAAGGGAGCAGTACTTC. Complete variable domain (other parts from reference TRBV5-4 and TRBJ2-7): ETGVTQSPTHLIKTRGQQVTLRCSSQSGHNTVSWYQQALGQGPQFIFQYYREEENGRGNFPPRFSGLQFPNYSSELNVNALELDDSALYLCASSLGLAGGGAAREQYFGPGTRLTVT.

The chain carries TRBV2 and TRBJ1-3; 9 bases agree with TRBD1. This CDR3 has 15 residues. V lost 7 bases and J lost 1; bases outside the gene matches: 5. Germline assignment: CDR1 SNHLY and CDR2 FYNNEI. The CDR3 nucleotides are TGTGCCAGCAATCCACAGGGGGCATCTGGAAACACCATATATTTT. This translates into CASNPQGASGNTIYF. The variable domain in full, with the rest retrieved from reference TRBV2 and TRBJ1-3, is EPEVTQTPSHQVTQMGQEVILRCVPISNHLYFYWYRQILGQKVEFLVSFYNNEISEKSEIFDDQFSVERPDGSNFTLKIRSTKLEDSAMYFCASNPQGASGNTIYFGEGSWLTVV.

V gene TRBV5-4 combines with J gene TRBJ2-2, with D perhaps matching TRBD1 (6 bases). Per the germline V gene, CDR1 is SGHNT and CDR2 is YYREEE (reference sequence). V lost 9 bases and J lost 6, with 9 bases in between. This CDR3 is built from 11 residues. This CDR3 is CAIRQAGELFF. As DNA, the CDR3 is TGTGCCATACGACAGGCCGGGGAGCTGTTTTTT. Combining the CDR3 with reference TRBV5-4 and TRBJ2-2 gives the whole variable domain ETGVTQSPTHLIKTRGQQVTLRCSSQSGHNTVSWYQQALGQGPQFIFQYYREEENGRGNFPPRFSGLQFPNYSSELNVNALELDDSALYLCAIRQAGELFFGEGSRLTVL.

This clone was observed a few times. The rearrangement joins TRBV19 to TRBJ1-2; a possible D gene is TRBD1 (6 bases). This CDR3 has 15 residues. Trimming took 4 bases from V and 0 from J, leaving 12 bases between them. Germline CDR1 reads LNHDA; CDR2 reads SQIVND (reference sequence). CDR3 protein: CASSTGTRANYGYTF. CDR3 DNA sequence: TGTGCCAGTAGTACCGGGACAAGAGCTAACTATGGCTACACCTTC.

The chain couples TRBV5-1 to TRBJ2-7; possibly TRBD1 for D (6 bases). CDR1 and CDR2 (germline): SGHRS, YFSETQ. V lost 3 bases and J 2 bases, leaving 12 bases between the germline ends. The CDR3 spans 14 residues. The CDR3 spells CASSSGTLTYEQYF. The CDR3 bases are TGCGCCAGCAGCTCCGGGACACTTACCTACGAGCAGTACTTC.

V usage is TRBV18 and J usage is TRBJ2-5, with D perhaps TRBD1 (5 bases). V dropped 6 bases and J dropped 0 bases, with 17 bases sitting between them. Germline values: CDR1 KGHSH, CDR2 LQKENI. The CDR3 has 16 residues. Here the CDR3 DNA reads TGTGCCAGCTCCTCCTTCCGTCCAGGGTACCAAGAGACCCAGTACTTC. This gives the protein CASSSFRPGYQETQYF.

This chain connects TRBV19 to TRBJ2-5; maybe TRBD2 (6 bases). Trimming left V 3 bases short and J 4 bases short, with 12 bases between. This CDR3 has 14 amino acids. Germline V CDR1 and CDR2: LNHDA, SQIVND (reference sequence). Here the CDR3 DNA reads TGTGCCAGTAGTATGGGGGGTTCAGCAGAGACCCAGTACTTC. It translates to CASSMGGSAETQYF.

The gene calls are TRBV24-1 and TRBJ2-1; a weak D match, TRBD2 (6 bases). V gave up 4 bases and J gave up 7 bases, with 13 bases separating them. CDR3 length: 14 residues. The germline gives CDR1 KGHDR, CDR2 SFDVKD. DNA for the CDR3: TGTGCCACCAGTGAGGTCGGGGAGGTAAATGAGCAGTTCTTC. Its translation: CATSEVGEVNEQFF.

CDR3 loop: CASSLGRERADTQYF. The CDR3 DNA sequence: TGTGCCAGCAGCTTGGGTCGGGAGAGGGCAGATACGCAGTATTTT. The gene calls are TRBV5-8 and TRBJ2-3; D possibly corresponds to TRBD2 (6 bases). Per the germline V gene, CDR1 is SGHTS and CDR2 is YDEGEE. Trimming cost V 0 bases and J 4 bases, with 12 bases left between them. The CDR3 length is 15 residues.

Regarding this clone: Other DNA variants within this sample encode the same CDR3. The CDR3 sequence is CASSYSAGTEAFF. CDR3 sequence (DNA): TGTGCCAGCAGTTACTCGGCAGGGACTGAAGCTTTCTTT. This sequence joins TRBV6-5 and TRBJ1-1, with D possibly being TRBD1 (5 bases). Per germline, CDR1 MNHEY and CDR2 SVGAGI. Trimming pared 0 bases from V and 5 bases from J, leaving 7 bases between. The CDR3 loop spans 13 amino acids.

In DNA, the CDR3 is TGTGCCAGCTCACCAGGGCCGAACACTGAAGCTTTCTTT. Its protein product is CASSPGPNTEAFF. This chain connects TRBV18 to TRBJ1-1; D is uncertain. Germline V gives CDR1 KGHSH, CDR2 LQKENI. With 2 bases removed from V and 1 base from J, the gap between germline ends came to 5 bases. The length of the CDR3 is 13 residues.

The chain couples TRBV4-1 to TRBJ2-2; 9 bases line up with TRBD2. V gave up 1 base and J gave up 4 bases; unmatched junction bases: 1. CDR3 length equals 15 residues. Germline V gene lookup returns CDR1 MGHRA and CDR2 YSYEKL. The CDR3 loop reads CASSQVAGVTGELFF. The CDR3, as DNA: TGCGCCAGCAGCCAAGTAGCGGGGGTCACCGGGGAGCTGTTTTTT.

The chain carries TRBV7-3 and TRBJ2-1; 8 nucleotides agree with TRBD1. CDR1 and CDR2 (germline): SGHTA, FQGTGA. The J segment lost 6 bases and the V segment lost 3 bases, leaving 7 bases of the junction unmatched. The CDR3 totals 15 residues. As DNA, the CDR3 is TGTGCCAGCAGCTTTGGACAGGGAGAATCCAATGAGCAGTTCTTC. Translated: CASSFGQGESNEQFF. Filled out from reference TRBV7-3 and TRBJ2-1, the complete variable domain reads GAGVSQTPSNKVTEKGKYVELRCDPISGHTALYWYRQSLGQGPEFLIYFQGTGAADDSGLPNDRFFAVRPEGSVSTLKIQRTERGDSAVYLCASSFGQGESNEQFFGPGTRLTVL.

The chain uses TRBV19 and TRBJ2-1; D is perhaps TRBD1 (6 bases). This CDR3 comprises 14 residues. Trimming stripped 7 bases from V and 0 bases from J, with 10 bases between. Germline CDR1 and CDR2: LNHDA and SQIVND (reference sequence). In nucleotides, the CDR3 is TGTGCCAGTACCGACAGGAGCTCCTACAATGAGCAGTTCTTC. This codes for CASTDRSSYNEQFF.

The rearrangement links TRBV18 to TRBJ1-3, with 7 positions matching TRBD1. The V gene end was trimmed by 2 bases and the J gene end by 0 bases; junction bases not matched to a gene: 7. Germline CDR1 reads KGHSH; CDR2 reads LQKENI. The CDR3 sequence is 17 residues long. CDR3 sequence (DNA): TGTGCCAGCTCACCAATTGGGACAGACCACTCTGGAAACACCATATATTTT. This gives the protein CASSPIGTDHSGNTIYF. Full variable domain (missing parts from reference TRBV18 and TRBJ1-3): NAGVMQNPRHLVRRRGQEARLRCSPMKGHSHVYWYRQLPEEGLKFMVYLQKENIIDESGMPKERFSAEFPKEGPSILRIQQVVRGDSAAYFCASSPIGTDHSGNTIYFGEGSWLTVV.

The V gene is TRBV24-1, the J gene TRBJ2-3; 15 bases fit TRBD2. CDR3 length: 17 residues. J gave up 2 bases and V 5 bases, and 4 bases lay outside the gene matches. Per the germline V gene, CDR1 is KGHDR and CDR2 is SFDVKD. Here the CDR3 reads CATSVGTSGGITDTQYF. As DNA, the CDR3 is TGTGCCACCAGTGTCGGGACTAGCGGGGGGATCACAGATACGCAGTATTTT.

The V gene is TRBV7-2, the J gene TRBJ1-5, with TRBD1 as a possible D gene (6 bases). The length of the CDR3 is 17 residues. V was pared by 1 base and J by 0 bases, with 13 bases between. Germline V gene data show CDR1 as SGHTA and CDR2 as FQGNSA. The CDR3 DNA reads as TGTGCCAGCAGCTTAGGGACAGTTTCCTTTAGCAATCAGCCCCAGCATTTT. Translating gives CASSLGTVSFSNQPQHF.

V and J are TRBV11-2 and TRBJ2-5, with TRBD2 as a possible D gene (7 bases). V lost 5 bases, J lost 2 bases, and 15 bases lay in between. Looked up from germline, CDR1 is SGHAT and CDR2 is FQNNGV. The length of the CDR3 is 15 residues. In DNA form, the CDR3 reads TGTGCCAGCAGCCCGGGGAGGGGGGGGCAAGAGACCCAGTACTTC. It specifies CASSPGRGGQETQYF.

DNA of the CDR3: TGTGCCAGCTCACCTGGGGGGGATACACGGCCCCAGCATTTT. It yields the protein CASSPGGDTRPQHF. The chain joins TRBV18 to TRBJ1-5, with a tentative D call TRBD1 (5 bases). V shed 3 bases and J shed 9 bases, with 15 bases lying between them. The CDR3 has 14 residues. CDR1 and CDR2 from the germline V gene are KGHSH and LQKENI.

CDR3 amino acids: CASSPEGLAEETQYF. The CDR3 nucleotides read TGCGCCAGCAGCCCGGAGGGGCTAGCGGAAGAGACCCAGTACTTC. The chain joins TRBV5-1 to TRBJ2-5, with 7 bases identical to TRBD2. V lost 4 bases and J lost 3; bases outside the gene matches: 9. Germline V gene lookup returns CDR1 SGHRS and CDR2 YFSETQ. The CDR3 has 15 residues.

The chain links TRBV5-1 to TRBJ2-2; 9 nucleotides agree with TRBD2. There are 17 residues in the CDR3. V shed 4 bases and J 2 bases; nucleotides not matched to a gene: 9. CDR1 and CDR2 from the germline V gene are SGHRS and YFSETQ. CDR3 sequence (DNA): TGCGCCAGCAGCAAACGAGCGGGAGGTCGCAACACCGGGGAGCTGTTTTTT. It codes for CASSKRAGGRNTGELFF.